This T cell receptor (beta chain) was profiled in a study of a mutant IDH1 vaccine in newly diagnosed glioma. Whole-study context: Patients in the study were vaccinated eight times, receiving shots in weeks 1, 3, 5, 7, 11, 15, 19 and 23. Vaccines began 4-6 weeks after radiotherapy alone, or with temozolomide cycles.

Some clones are missing from TCRdb's copy, which holds only in-frame ones; the method was immunoSEQ multiplex PCR. This sample has tens of thousands of clones, with 84% found just once. Trimming took 0 bases from V and 4 from J; bases not matched to a gene: 5. Germline V lookup: CDR1 SGDLS, CDR2 YYNGEE. This CDR3 is built from 15 residues. Points on this clone: No antigen is known for it.

Time point of the sample: week 11, during vaccination. Doses comprised 300 ug of mutant IDH1 20-mer peptide each, plus topical imiquimod. This clonotype originated in a man aged 25-45 years with glioma. The V call is TRBV9, the J call TRBJ1-1; 8 nucleotides align to TRBD1. The source material was PBMCs, sampled from a glioma patient whose treatment included an IDH1 peptide vaccine. CDR3 residues: CASSVGDRRATEAFF. CDR3 DNA sequence: TGTGCCAGCAGCGTAGGGGACAGGAGGGCCACTGAAGCTTTCTTT.